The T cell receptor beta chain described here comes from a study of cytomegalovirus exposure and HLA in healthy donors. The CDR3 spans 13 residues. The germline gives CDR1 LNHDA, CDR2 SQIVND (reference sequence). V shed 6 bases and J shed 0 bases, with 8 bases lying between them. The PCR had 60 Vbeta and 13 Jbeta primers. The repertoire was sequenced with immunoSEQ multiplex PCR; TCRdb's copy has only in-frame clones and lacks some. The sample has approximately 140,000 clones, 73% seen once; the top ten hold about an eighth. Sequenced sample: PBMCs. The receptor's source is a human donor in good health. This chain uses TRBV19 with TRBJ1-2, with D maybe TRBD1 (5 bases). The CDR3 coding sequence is TGTGCCAGTAGACAGGACCCTAACTATGGCTACACCTTC. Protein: CASRQDPNYGYTF.